The 29 T cell receptor beta chains given below trace back to one sample, sequenced in a study of blood T cell repertoires in COVID-19. Repertoires were generated with immunoSEQ multiplex PCR, while TCRdb's copy carries only in-frame clones and drops some. This sample has 100,000 to 140,000 clones, with approximately 88% found just once. Specimen: peripheral blood. These receptors were collected from a man in his forties or fifties with active or convalescent COVID-19.

This chain uses TRBV12-3 or TRBV12-4 with TRBJ2-7, with TRBD1 matching 9 bases. The J segment lost 5 bases and the V segment lost 7 bases, leaving 6 bases of the junction unmatched. The CDR3 extends over 13 amino acids. CDR3 coding DNA: TGTGCCAGCACCGGGACAGGGCCCGACGAGCAGTACTTC. Protein: CASTGTGPDEQYF.

The chain employs TRBV5-1 and TRBJ2-7, with 7 bases matching TRBD2. The CDR3 length is 15 residues. V lost 5 bases and J lost 0; bases outside the gene matches: 8. Looked up from germline, CDR1 is SGHRS and CDR2 is YFSETQ. CDR3 DNA: TGCGCCAGCAGGGGAGGGGCCTACGGCTCCTACGAGCAGTACTTC. This encodes CASRGGAYGSYEQYF.

This rearrangement joins TRBV9 to TRBJ2-6; D ambiguous. Germline loops: CDR1 SGDLS, CDR2 YYNGEE. The CDR3 loop spans 15 amino acids. V dropped 0 bases and J dropped 1 base, with 5 bases sitting between them. The CDR3 DNA reads as TGTGCCAGCAGCGTAGACTGGTCTGGGGCCAACGTCCTGACTTTC. It yields the protein CASSVDWSGANVLTF. Full variable domain (remainder filled in from reference TRBV9 and TRBJ2-6): DSGVTQTPKHLITATGQRVTLRCSPRSGDLSVYWYQQSLDQGLQFLIQYYNGEERAKGNILERFSAQQFPDLHSELNLSSLELGDSALYFCASSVDWSGANVLTFGAGSRLTVL.

The gene calls are TRBV6-1 and TRBJ1-1, with 11 positions matching TRBD1. With 1 base clipped from V and 11 bases from J, the junction kept 6 bases outside the gene matches. This CDR3 is 14 amino acids long. Germline V CDR1 and CDR2: MNHNS, SASEGT. As DNA, the CDR3 is TGTGCCAGCAGTGAAGTGGGGACAGGGGGAACCGCTTTCTTT. Its protein is CASSEVGTGGTAFF.

This chain joins TRBV7-9 and TRBJ1-1; possibly TRBD1 for D (5 bases). CDR3 length: 14 residues. Trimming pared 5 bases from V and 4 bases from J, leaving 14 bases between. Germline V CDR1 and CDR2: SEHNR, FQNEAQ (reference sequence). In DNA form, the CDR3 reads TGTGCCAGCAGCCCCGACAGTTCCTTCACTGAAGCTTTCTTT. The encoded protein is CASSPDSSFTEAFF.

V usage is TRBV10-2 and J usage is TRBJ2-5; 9 bases line up with TRBD1. Looked up from germline, CDR1 is WSHSY and CDR2 is SAAADI. The CDR3 sequence is 15 residues long. J was trimmed by 0 bases and V by 6 bases; bases with no gene match: 5. The CDR3 sequence: CASRPGQGYQETQYF. For the CDR3, the DNA is TGCGCCAGCAGGCCCGGACAGGGGTACCAAGAGACCCAGTACTTC.

V usage is TRBV3-1 (or the pseudogene TRBV3-2) and J usage is TRBJ1-1; 7 bases match TRBD1. CDR1 LGHDT and CDR2 YNNKEL come from the germline V gene (reference sequence). This CDR3 spans 16 amino acids. The ends lost 0 bases at V and 9 bases at J; junction bases unmatched: 13. For the CDR3, the DNA is TGTGCCAGCAGCCAAGATCCCGGGACAGTGGGTTCTCAAGCTTTCTTT. Translating gives CASSQDPGTVGSQAFF.

In the case of this clone: One junction end does not reproduce the germline sequence, and a read error may be involved. The chain uses TRBV19 and TRBJ1-5; the D is unclear. This CDR3 is built from 13 residues. Germline-derived CDR1 and CDR2 are LNHDA and SQIVND (reference sequence). The CDR3 sequence: CVSSVTGDQPQHF. The CDR3 nucleotides read TGTGTCAGTAGTGTCACGGGAGATCAGCCCCAGCATTTT.

This chain joins TRBV27 and TRBJ2-1; 14 bases line up with TRBD2. CDR1 is MNHEY and CDR2 is SMNVEV in the germline V gene (reference sequence). This CDR3 comprises 15 residues. After removal of 3 bases from V and 8 bases from J, the junction contained 3 bases not matched to a gene. The CDR3 sequence: CASSFRLAGGYEQFF. DNA of the CDR3: TGTGCCAGCAGTTTTCGACTAGCGGGAGGGTATGAGCAGTTCTTC.

The gene calls are TRBV2 and TRBJ2-5; the match to TRBD1 covers 9 bases. Trimming cost V 11 bases and J 3 bases; bases outside gene matches: 4. The CDR3 loop spans 12 amino acids. In germline, CDR1 is SNHLY, CDR2 FYNNEI. The chain's CDR3 is CAGTGGEETQYF. In nucleotides, the CDR3 is TGTGCCGGTACAGGGGGCGAAGAGACCCAGTACTTC.

The V call is TRBV16, the J call TRBJ2-1, with D possibly matching TRBD1 (5 bases). The V gene lost 2 bases and the J gene lost 0 bases, with 8 bases spanning the gap. This CDR3 has 15 residues. The V gene's germline CDR1 is KGHSY and CDR2 FQNENV. The DNA of the CDR3 is TGTGCCAGCAGCCAAATGACAGACTCCTACAATGAGCAGTTCTTC. As protein: CASSQMTDSYNEQFF.

The gene calls are TRBV19 and TRBJ1-5, with 9 positions matching TRBD1. The germline V gene has CDR1 LNHDA and CDR2 SQIVND (reference sequence). This CDR3 region has 13 residues. V shed 5 bases, J shed 10 bases, and the junction held 6 bases outside the gene matches. CDR3 DNA sequence: TGTGCCAGTAGTGGGGACAGGGATTTACCCCAGCATTTT. Its protein product is CASSGDRDLPQHF.

The chain is built from TRBV27 and TRBJ1-5, with a tentative D call TRBD1 (6 bases). This CDR3 comprises 17 residues. The germline V and J ends were trimmed by 6 bases and 6 bases, with 24 bases remaining between them. CDR1 is MNHEY, CDR2 SMNVEV, per germline (reference sequence). CDR3 nucleotides: TGTGCCAGCAGGGTTTTAGGGGTTTCAGGGGAGCGTCAGCCCCAGCATTTT. Its translation is CASRVLGVSGERQPQHF.

This chain links TRBV27 with TRBJ2-6; 7 bases are shared with TRBD1. With 4 bases clipped from V and 4 bases from J, the junction kept 7 bases outside the gene matches. Germline V gives CDR1 MNHEY, CDR2 SMNVEV (reference sequence). This CDR3 region has 16 residues. This CDR3 reads CASSWSTGFGANVLTF. The CDR3 DNA reads TGTGCCAGCAGTTGGTCGACAGGGTTCGGGGCCAACGTCCTGACTTTC.

This chain links TRBV3-1 (or the pseudogene TRBV3-2) with TRBJ2-7; TRBD2 agrees at 10 bases. This CDR3 contains 16 residues. Germline V gives CDR1 LGHDT, CDR2 YNNKEL (reference sequence). With 0 bases clipped from V and 4 bases from J, the junction kept 6 bases outside the gene matches. The CDR3 loop reads CASSQDGLAGGYEQYF. CDR3 in DNA: TGTGCCAGCAGCCAAGACGGGTTAGCGGGAGGTTACGAGCAGTACTTC.

The chain joins TRBV28 to TRBJ2-1, with D possibly matching TRBD2 (6 bases). Germline assignment: CDR1 MDHEN and CDR2 SYDVKM. CDR3 length equals 14 residues. Trimming left V 6 bases short and J 3 bases short, with 12 bases between. Here the CDR3 reads CASRPGLYYNEQFF. The CDR3 bases are TGTGCCAGCAGGCCGGGACTGTACTACAATGAGCAGTTCTTC.

The CDR3 protein is CASSPTQGLTYNSPLHF. The CDR3, as DNA: TGTGCCAGCAGTCCGACTCAGGGGCTGACCTATAATTCACCCCTCCACTTT. V usage is TRBV2 and J usage is TRBJ1-6; a weak D match, TRBD1 (6 bases). The germline V and J ends were trimmed by 5 bases and 2 bases, with 16 bases remaining between them. Germline V CDR1 and CDR2: SNHLY, FYNNEI. CDR3 length equals 17 residues.

In this sample, this clone turned up once. The chain is built from TRBV5-1 and TRBJ2-7; 11 bases are a match to TRBD1. The CDR3 has 14 residues. With V trimmed by 5 bases and J by 5 bases, 6 bases remained unmatched. The germline gives CDR1 SGHRS, CDR2 YFSETQ. CDR3 region: CASRWTGGRDEQYF. As DNA, the CDR3 is TGCGCCAGCAGGTGGACAGGGGGCAGGGACGAGCAGTACTTC.

V usage is TRBV28 and J usage is TRBJ1-2; 8 bases agree with TRBD1. J lost 6 bases, V lost 6 bases, and 12 bases had no gene match. The length of the CDR3 is 15 residues. Per germline, CDR1 MDHEN and CDR2 SYDVKM. CDR3 amino acids: CASRERGQGANGYTF. CDR3 bases: TGTGCCAGCAGGGAACGGGGGCAGGGGGCAAATGGCTACACCTTC.

The V call is TRBV30, the J call TRBJ2-3; 7 nucleotides agree with TRBD2. The CDR3 spans 16 residues. Per germline, CDR1 GTSNPN and CDR2 SVGIG (reference sequence). Germline trimming cut 1 base from V and 2 bases from J; bases unmatched to any gene: 9. The CDR3 coding sequence is TGTGCCTGGAGTGCCAAACTAGCGCCCAACACAGATACGCAGTATTTT. Encoded protein: CAWSAKLAPNTDTQYF.

V gene TRBV3-1 (or the pseudogene TRBV3-2) combines with J gene TRBJ1-1; D perhaps matches TRBD1 (6 bases). V gave up 8 bases and J gave up 1 base, with 20 bases separating them. Germline V gene data show CDR1 as LGHDT and CDR2 as YNNKEL (reference sequence). This CDR3 is 16 amino acids long. The CDR3 nucleotides read TGTGCCAGCCTCAGCTCAAAAGGGACAAGGAACACTGAAGCTTTCTTT. It codes for CASLSSKGTRNTEAFF.

V usage is TRBV29-1 and J usage is TRBJ1-4; D is possibly TRBD1 (6 bases). This CDR3 region has 13 residues. The V gene lost 0 bases and the J gene lost 8 bases, with 10 bases spanning the gap. CDR1 is SQVTM, CDR2 ANQGSEA, per germline. The CDR3 nucleotides are TGCAGCGTTGAAGATCGAGGGGGAGAAAAACTGTTTTTT. Protein sequence: CSVEDRGGEKLFF.

In its sample, this clone was seen once. The chain has TRBV6-5 and TRBJ2-7, with 7 bases that match TRBD1. Trimming took 6 bases from V and 0 from J; bases not matched to a gene: 5. This CDR3 region has 14 residues. Germline values: CDR1 MNHEY, CDR2 SVGAGI. The CDR3, as DNA: TGTGCCAGCAGGTATACAGGGGACTCCTACGAGCAGTACTTC. Its protein product is CASRYTGDSYEQYF.

This sequence joins TRBV7-2 and TRBJ2-1, with TRBD2 identical over 12 bases. Germline V gives CDR1 SGHTA, CDR2 FQGNSA. V trimming: 2 bases; J trimming: 7 bases; junction bases outside the gene matches: 3. The CDR3 loop spans 15 amino acids. Written as DNA, the CDR3 is TGTGCCAGCAGCTTACTAGCGGGAGGGCTGAATGAGCAGTTCTTC. Encoded protein: CASSLLAGGLNEQFF. The full variable domain, in which reference TRBV7-2 and TRBJ2-1 provide the parts outside the CDR3, is GAGVSQSPSNKVTEKGKDVELRCDPISGHTALYWYRQSLGQGLEFLIYFQGNSAPDKSGLPSDRFSAERTGGSVSTLTIQRTQQEDSAVYLCASSLLAGGLNEQFFGPGTRLTVL.

The CDR3 nucleotides are TGTGCCAGCAGGACACCCGGGACTAGCCTCGAGCAGTACTTC. It is translated as CASRTPGTSLEQYF. The V call is TRBV6-5, the J call TRBJ2-7; 9 bases are a match to TRBD2. Trimming cost V 6 bases and J 6 bases; bases outside gene matches: 9. The CDR3 has 14 residues. Germline V gives CDR1 MNHEY, CDR2 SVGAGI.

V usage is TRBV28 and J usage is TRBJ1-4, with 9 bases fitting TRBD1. Germline values: CDR1 MDHEN, CDR2 SYDVKM. This CDR3 comprises 15 residues. After removal of 5 bases from V and 6 bases from J, the junction contained 7 bases not matched to a gene. The CDR3 reads CASSLPGTGHEKLFF. CDR3 coding DNA: TGTGCCAGCAGTCTGCCCGGGACAGGGCATGAAAAACTGTTTTTT.

The chain recombines TRBV6-1 with TRBJ1-4; no clear D. Trimming removed 0 bases at V and 0 bases at J, with 8 bases between. The CDR3 loop spans 16 amino acids. Per germline, CDR1 MNHNS and CDR2 SASEGT. The DNA for the CDR3 is TGTGCCAGCAGTGAAGCTATAAGCTCAACTAATGAAAAACTGTTTTTT. It translates to CASSEAISSTNEKLFF.

The chain links TRBV27 to TRBJ2-7; 11 bases match TRBD2. There are 14 residues in the CDR3. Germline assignment: CDR1 MNHEY and CDR2 SMNVEV (reference sequence). The trim removed 6 bases at V and 4 bases at J, leaving 5 bases unmatched. The CDR3 DNA is TGTGCCAGCAGCCTGACTAGCGGGGCGTACGAGCAGTACTTC. Translation: CASSLTSGAYEQYF.

This chain joins TRBV5-1 and TRBJ1-1, with D maybe TRBD1 (6 bases). CDR1 and CDR2 from the germline V gene are SGHRS and YFSETQ. V lost 0 bases, J lost 5 bases, and 14 bases lay in between. The CDR3 runs to 15 residues. Written as DNA, the CDR3 is TGCGCCAGCAGCTTGGCCGGAGCAGGGGTGACTGAAGCTTTCTTT. Its translation: CASSLAGAGVTEAFF.